These 18 T cell receptor beta chains were sequenced from one sample in a study of blood T cell repertoires in COVID-19. Method: immunoSEQ multiplex PCR; TCRdb's copy keeps in-frame clones and lacks some. The sample lists 150,000 to 200,000 clones; approximately 87% were seen once. Sequencing used peripheral blood. The receptor source for this set is a woman aged 18-29 years who had recovered from COVID-19.

The rearrangement links TRBV28 to TRBJ1-2; 8 bases line up with TRBD1. The CDR3 is 13 amino acids. J gave up 8 bases and V 7 bases, and 9 bases lay outside the gene matches. Germline lookup yields CDR1 MDHEN and CDR2 SYDVKM. The DNA of the CDR3 is TGTGCCAGCACCCCGCAGGGGGCTTACGGCTACACCTTC. Translation: CASTPQGAYGYTF.

The chain joins TRBV5-1 to TRBJ1-5, with D tentatively TRBD1 (5 bases). The CDR3 contains 15 residues. Germline V CDR1 and CDR2: SGHRS, YFSETQ. The V gene lost 7 bases and the J gene lost 3 bases, with 17 bases spanning the gap. The CDR3 region has the DNA TGCGCCAGCTACCCCAGCCCAGGGTTCAATCAGCCCCAGCATTTT. It is translated as CASYPSPGFNQPQHF.

The genes are TRBV12-5 and TRBJ2-1; 10 bases map to TRBD2. Germline lookup yields CDR1 LGHNT and CDR2 FRNRAP. The CDR3 spans 15 residues. V lost 4 bases, J lost 3 bases, and 3 bases stayed unmatched. CDR3 sequence (DNA): TGTGCTAGTGGTTCGAGGACTAGCGGCTACAATGAGCAGTTCTTC. Its translation is CASGSRTSGYNEQFF.

This rearrangement joins TRBV19 to TRBJ1-2; 9 positions agree with TRBD1. CDR1 is LNHDA and CDR2 is SQIVND in the germline V gene (reference sequence). With V trimmed by 3 bases and J by 7 bases, 9 bases remained unmatched. The CDR3 loop spans 15 amino acids. CDR3 DNA sequence: TGTGCCAGTAGTATGGTCGGGACAGGGAGATCTGGCTACACCTTC. Its protein is CASSMVGTGRSGYTF.

The chain couples TRBV5-6 to TRBJ2-1; 8 nucleotides match TRBD1. Germline V lookup: CDR1 SGHDT, CDR2 YYEEEE. This CDR3 spans 15 amino acids. Trimming took 4 bases from V and 8 from J; bases not matched to a gene: 11. CDR3 sequence (DNA): TGTGCCAGCAGCGGGGGGTGGGACAGGTTAGATGAGCAGTTCTTC. It yields the protein CASSGGWDRLDEQFF. The whole variable domain, filled in from reference TRBV5-6 and TRBJ2-1, reads DAGVTQSPTHLIKTRGQQVTLRCSPKSGHDTVSWYQQALGQGPQFIFQYYEEEERQRGNFPDRFSGHQFPNYSSELNVNALLLGDSALYLCASSGGWDRLDEQFFGPGTRLTVL.

The chain carries TRBV20-1 and TRBJ1-5, with D possibly TRBD1 on 6 matching bases. The CDR3 is 15 amino acids. Per germline, CDR1 DFQATT and CDR2 SNEGSKA (reference sequence). The V and J ends lost 3 bases and 0 bases respectively, with 12 bases between them. Here the CDR3 reads CSASRTEYSNQPQHF. The DNA for the CDR3 is TGCAGTGCTAGTAGGACAGAGTATAGCAATCAGCCCCAGCATTTT.

This chain joins TRBV2 and TRBJ1-1; D is unclear. The CDR3 length is 15 residues. V lost 0 bases to trimming and J lost 6 bases, with 14 bases between them. Germline lookup yields CDR1 SNHLY and CDR2 FYNNEI. The CDR3 DNA follows: TGTGCCAGCAGTGAAGCGCGTCCGGGTGTAGCTGAAGCTTTCTTT. Translating gives CASSEARPGVAEAFF.

The CDR3 DNA follows: TGCGCCAGCAGGGAACAGGAATGCAATCAGCCCCAGCATTTT. Residues: CASREQECNQPQHF. This rearrangement joins TRBV23-1 to TRBJ1-5, with D possibly matching TRBD1 (5 bases). TRBV23-1 belongs to the ORF category, with a function that is uncertain. Trimming removed 6 bases at V and 2 bases at J, with 11 bases between. This CDR3 is built from 14 residues.

The V call is TRBV12-5, the J call TRBJ1-1, with 8 positions matching TRBD1. Germline lookup yields CDR1 LGHNT and CDR2 FRNRAP. The CDR3 runs to 16 residues. Trimming cost V 7 bases and J 6 bases; bases outside gene matches: 16. In DNA form, the CDR3 reads TGTGCTAGTGCCCCTCCTGAAGGGACAGGAGTTTCTGAAGCTTTCTTT. This gives the protein CASAPPEGTGVSEAFF.

The J gene is TRBJ2-3, the V gene TRBV29-1; D call uncertain. This CDR3 contains 12 residues. Trimming took off 6 bases at V and 3 bases at J, with 10 bases between the two ends. The germline gives CDR1 SQVTM, CDR2 ANQGSEA. CDR3: CSVAPRTDTQYF. The CDR3 bases are TGCAGCGTAGCCCCCCGGACAGATACGCAGTATTTT.

CDR3 sequence reads: CASSFIGVSNQPQHF. CDR3 nucleotides: TGTGCCAGCAGTTTCATCGGGGTGAGCAATCAGCCCCAGCATTTT. The chain combines TRBV27 with TRBJ1-5; no clear D gene. This CDR3 region has 15 residues. Germline V gene lookup returns CDR1 MNHEY and CDR2 SMNVEV (reference sequence). The germline V and J ends were trimmed by 3 bases and 1 base, with 10 bases remaining between them.

V is TRBV19 and J is TRBJ1-2, with D tentatively TRBD1 (6 bases). Trimming removed 5 bases from V and 5 bases from J, with 24 bases in between. There are 17 residues in the CDR3. The V gene's germline CDR1 is LNHDA and CDR2 SQIVND (reference sequence). CDR3 nucleotides: TGTGCCAGTAGTCTCGGGACACCCCTCTCGGAAAGATATGGCTACACCTTC. It specifies CASSLGTPLSERYGYTF.

The chain couples TRBV6-4 to TRBJ2-1; 11 positions agree with TRBD1. CDR3 length: 14 residues. Losses at the gene ends were 3 bases for V and 7 bases for J; bases not matched to a gene: 2. CDR1 and CDR2 from the germline V gene are MRHNA and SNTAGT. The CDR3 loop is CASSEGTGGNEQFF. The CDR3 nucleotides read TGTGCCAGCAGTGAAGGGACAGGGGGGAATGAGCAGTTCTTC.

The genes are TRBV6-2 or TRBV6-3 and TRBJ1-5, with a weak D call TRBD1 (6 bases). Trimming removed 5 bases from V and 2 bases from J, with 16 bases in between. The CDR3 has 16 amino acids. Per germline, CDR1 MNHEY and CDR2 SVGEGT. CDR3 in amino acids: CASSLTTGRGNQPQHF. For the CDR3, the DNA is TGTGCCAGCAGTCTTACGACAGGCAGGGGCAATCAGCCCCAGCATTTT.

The V gene is TRBV7-9, the J gene TRBJ1-2; D unclear. This CDR3 is 14 amino acids long. From germline, CDR1 is SEHNR and CDR2 FQNEAQ (reference sequence). V was clipped by 2 bases and J by 6 bases, with 13 bases between them. The CDR3 DNA reads TGTGCCAGCAGCTTATTGGGCAGAGCCCATGGCTACACCTTC. Its protein is CASSLLGRAHGYTF.

The rearrangement links TRBV6-5 to TRBJ1-2, with D perhaps matching TRBD1 (6 bases). V was cut by 8 bases and J by 4 bases, with 17 bases left in between. From germline, CDR1 is MNHEY and CDR2 SVGAGI. CDR3 length equals 14 residues. Written as DNA, the CDR3 is TGTGCCAGCGCTAAGAAGGGGGGGGCCTATGGCTACACCTTC. Translated, it gives CASAKKGGAYGYTF.

J is TRBJ1-1 and V is TRBV14; 7 bases are a match to TRBD1. CDR3 length: 15 amino acids. With V trimmed by 4 bases and J by 4 bases, 9 bases remained unmatched. Germline CDR1 is SGHDN and CDR2 is FVKESK. CDR3 residues: CASSLLRQGGTEAFF. The CDR3 DNA reads TGTGCCAGCAGCCTACTTAGACAGGGAGGCACTGAAGCTTTCTTT.

In its sample, this clone was seen a few times. Other DNA sequences in this sample translate to the same CDR3. The J gene is TRBJ2-3, the V gene TRBV11-3; unclear D gene. CDR3 length equals 14 residues. The V gene lost 1 base and the J gene lost 1 base, with 6 bases spanning the gap. Germline V gives CDR1 SGHNT, CDR2 YENEEA. CDR3 sequence reads: CASSLGRGTDTQYF. The CDR3 DNA is TGTGCCAGCAGCTTAGGTCGTGGCACAGATACGCAGTATTTT.